The clone carrying this T cell receptor (beta chain) was observed at least ten times. The data were taken from a study of identical twins. TCRdb reanalysed the 5' RACE reads using MiXCR and keeps one entry per CDR3 protein. Of 500,000 to 700,000 distinct CDR3 sequences in the sample, around 7.5% are singletons; the top ten hold 1.5% to 2%. This sample was shared with a second study, whose subject was yellow fever vaccine responses in identical twins.

The sequence derives from a woman under 30 in good health. What was sequenced was PBMCs.

CDR3 bases: TGTGCCAGCAGTTACGGTGGTAGCGGGGGCCACAATGAGCAGTTCTTC. It encodes CASSYGGSGGHNEQFF. J is TRBJ2-1 and V is TRBV6-2 or TRBV6-3; 9 bases fit TRBD2. V trimming: 2 bases; J trimming: 5 bases; junction bases outside the gene matches: 7. The V gene's germline CDR1 is MNHEY and CDR2 SVGEGT. CDR3 length equals 16 residues.